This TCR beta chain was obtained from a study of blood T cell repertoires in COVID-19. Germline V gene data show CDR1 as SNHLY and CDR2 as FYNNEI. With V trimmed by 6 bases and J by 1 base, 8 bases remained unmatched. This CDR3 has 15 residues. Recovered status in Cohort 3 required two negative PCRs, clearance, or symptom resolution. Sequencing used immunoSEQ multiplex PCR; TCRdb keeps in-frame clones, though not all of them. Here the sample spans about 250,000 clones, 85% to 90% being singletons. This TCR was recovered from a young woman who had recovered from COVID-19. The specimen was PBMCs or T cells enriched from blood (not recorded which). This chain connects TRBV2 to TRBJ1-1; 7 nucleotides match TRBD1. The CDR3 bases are TGTGCCAGCAGGAGTGACAGGGTGGGGAACACTGAAGCTTTCTTT. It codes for CASRSDRVGNTEAFF.